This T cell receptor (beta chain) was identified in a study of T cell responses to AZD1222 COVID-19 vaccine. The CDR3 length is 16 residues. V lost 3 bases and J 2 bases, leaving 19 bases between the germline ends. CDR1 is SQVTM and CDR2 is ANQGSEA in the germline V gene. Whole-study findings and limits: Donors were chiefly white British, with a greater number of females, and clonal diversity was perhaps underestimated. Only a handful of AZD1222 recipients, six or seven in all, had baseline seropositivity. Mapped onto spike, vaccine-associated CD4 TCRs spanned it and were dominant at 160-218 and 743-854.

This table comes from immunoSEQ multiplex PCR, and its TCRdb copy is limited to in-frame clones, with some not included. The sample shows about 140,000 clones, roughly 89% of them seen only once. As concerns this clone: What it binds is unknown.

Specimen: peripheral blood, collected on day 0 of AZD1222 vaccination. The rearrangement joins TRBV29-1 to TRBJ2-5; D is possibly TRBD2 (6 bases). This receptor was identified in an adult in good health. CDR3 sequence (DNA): TGCAGCGTTGAGGGTTGGCCGGGAGATTCTCAAGAGACCCAGTACTTC. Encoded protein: CSVEGWPGDSQETQYF.